Here is one TCR beta chain with its context. Its target is unknown. After expansion with viral peptide pools in the ViraFEST assay, antigen-specific CD4+ T cells were sequenced. CD4+ T cells were isolated after nine to ten days of culture. Vaccine administered to participants consisted of two doses of either BNT162b2 or mRNA-1273. It was on days 3 and 7 that half the medium was replaced with IL-2 medium. These data come from a study of vaccination effects on CD4 cells after COVID-19. Study-level information: Median timing of post-vaccine samples was 72 days after the second dose.

Trimming stripped 5 bases from V and 7 bases from J, with 18 bases between. Germline lookup yields CDR1 SGHRS and CDR2 YFSETQ. The CDR3 totals 15 residues. Assay used: immunoSEQ multiplex PCR; TCRdb lists only in-frame clones, some missing. The table records approximately 61,000 clones, more than 70% of them present only once. This rearrangement joins TRBV5-1 to TRBJ1-4; TRBD1 is a possible D gene (5 bases). The TCR comes from a human donor who received a COVID-19 vaccine. The starting material was CD4+ T cells from PBMCs cultured with HCoV-229E spike peptides, obtained after COVID-19 vaccination. CDR3 protein: CASRDGRGGTEKLFF. In DNA form, the CDR3 reads TGCGCCAGCAGGGACGGACGGGGCGGGACTGAAAAACTGTTTTTT.